Below, 18 T cell receptor beta chains from the same sample are listed, as sequenced in a study of blood T cell repertoires in COVID-19 (TCRdb year 2020). The protocol used for the library was the immunoSEQ multiplex PCR assay. The immuneACCESS repertoire file appears here via TCRdb, limited to in-frame rearrangements. These files lack a portion of the clones; in checked studies, under half of the deficit traces to unresolved V genes, and the cause of the others is not known. Recorded for this sample are a few hundred thousand clones; 87% of them occurred a single time. The leading ten clones occupy roughly 1.4% of the sample. Sequences were obtained from PBMCs or T cells enriched from blood (not recorded which). The receptors were gathered from a man aged 25 to 40 who had recovered from COVID-19.

The chain combines TRBV10-3 with TRBJ1-1, with D tentatively TRBD1 (5 bases). Trimming took 3 bases from V and 7 from J, leaving 9 bases between them. Germline CDR1 ENHRY, CDR2 SYGVKD. This CDR3 has 12 residues. CDR3 in DNA: TGTGCCATCAGTGACCAGGGTTATGAAGCTTTCTTT. Protein product: CAISDQGYEAFF.

V is TRBV11-2 and J is TRBJ1-1, with 7 bases identical to TRBD1. The CDR3 contains 16 residues. CDR1 SGHAT and CDR2 FQNNGV come from the germline V gene. V dropped 6 bases and J dropped 1; count of bases not matched to a gene: 11. The CDR3 sequence is CASSPPEDRTNTEAFF. Written as DNA, the CDR3 is TGTGCCAGCAGTCCCCCAGAGGACAGGACGAACACTGAAGCTTTCTTT.

This clone was found once. V is TRBV9 and J is TRBJ1-5; the D gene is possibly TRBD1 (5 bases). CDR3 length equals 15 residues. V was trimmed by 3 bases and J by 0 bases, leaving 10 bases between them. CDR1 and CDR2 from the germline V gene are SGDLS and YYNGEE. The CDR3 coding sequence is TGTGCCAGCAGCGCGGAAGGGGTTAGCAATCAGCCCCAGCATTTT. This gives the protein CASSAEGVSNQPQHF.

This chain uses TRBV10-2 with TRBJ1-1, with D tentatively TRBD1 (5 bases). The CDR3 loop spans 14 amino acids. Trimming removed 6 bases from V and 4 bases from J, with 15 bases in between. Germline values: CDR1 WSHSY, CDR2 SAAADI. The DNA of the CDR3 is TGCGCCAGCAGGGGTTGGGGGGTCGGCACTGAAGCTTTCTTT. Translating gives CASRGWGVGTEAFF.

The rearrangement joins TRBV3-1 (or the pseudogene TRBV3-2) to TRBJ2-4; D is ambiguous. CDR1 LGHDT and CDR2 YNNKEL come from the germline V gene (reference sequence). Trimming left V 4 bases short and J 1 base short, with 8 bases between. This CDR3 region has 14 residues. This chain's CDR3 is CASSLGVAKNIQYF. The DNA for the CDR3 is TGTGCCAGCAGCCTTGGAGTCGCCAAAAACATTCAGTACTTC.

The chain joins TRBV19 to TRBJ2-5, with D tentatively TRBD2 (5 bases). The germline V gene encodes CDR1 LNHDA and CDR2 SQIVND (reference sequence). This CDR3 spans 13 amino acids. The V and J ends lost 3 bases and 5 bases respectively, with 10 bases between them. CDR3 region: CASSIRGTETQYF. In DNA, the CDR3 is TGTGCCAGTAGTATCCGGGGTACGGAGACCCAGTACTTC.

With respect to this clone: Compared with germline, one end of the junction differs, possibly owing to a read error. This sequence joins TRBV3-1 (or the pseudogene TRBV3-2) and TRBJ1-6; D call uncertain. CDR1 and CDR2 (germline): LGHDT, YNNKEL (reference sequence). The CDR3 covers 12 residues. CDR3 loop: CASRQANSPLHF. Written as DNA, the CDR3 is TGTGCCAGCAGGCAAGCAAATTCACCCCTCCACTTT.

The rearrangement joins TRBV6-5 to TRBJ2-1, with a tentative D call TRBD2 (6 bases). Trimming removed 6 bases at V and 7 bases at J, with 19 bases between. The CDR3 has 15 amino acids. Germline V CDR1 and CDR2: MNHEY, SVGAGI. The CDR3 DNA reads as TGTGCCAGCAGGGCTAGCGCAGGTGTGGTAAATGAGCAGTTCTTC. It translates to CASRASAGVVNEQFF.

With regard to this clone: Other DNA sequences in this specimen translate into the identical CDR3. The V call is TRBV9, the J call TRBJ1-2; no definite D call. The germline CDR1 and CDR2 sequences are SGDLS and YYNGEE. The CDR3 contains 12 residues. Deletions cut 0 bases from V and 6 bases from J, with 6 bases between. As DNA, the CDR3 is TGTGCCAGCAGCGTAGCGGTTGATGGCTACACCTTC. Protein: CASSVAVDGYTF. Full variable domain (missing parts from reference TRBV9 and TRBJ1-2): DSGVTQTPKHLITATGQRVTLRCSPRSGDLSVYWYQQSLDQGLQFLIQYYNGEERAKGNILERFSAQQFPDLHSELNLSSLELGDSALYFCASSVAVDGYTFGSGTRLTVV.

V is TRBV7-8 and J is TRBJ2-1; 11 positions match TRBD1. V shed 8 bases, J shed 8 bases, and the junction held 11 bases outside the gene matches. The CDR3 runs to 15 residues. From germline, CDR1 is SGHVS and CDR2 FQNEAQ. CDR3 sequence: CASVTGQGGYDEQFF. CDR3 DNA sequence: TGTGCCAGCGTAACGGGACAGGGGGGATACGATGAGCAGTTCTTC.

The chain employs TRBV3-1 (or the pseudogene TRBV3-2) and TRBJ1-4, with TRBD1 matching over 7 bases. V trimming: 2 bases; J trimming: 1 base; junction bases outside the gene matches: 4. Germline V gene lookup returns CDR1 LGHDT and CDR2 YNNKEL (reference sequence). The length of the CDR3 is 16 residues. As DNA, the CDR3 is TGTGCCAGCAGCCAACTCGACAGGGAAACTAATGAAAAACTGTTTTTT. Translation: CASSQLDRETNEKLFF.

The chain has TRBV5-4 and TRBJ2-2; 9 nucleotides agree with TRBD2. The germline V gene has CDR1 SGHNT and CDR2 YYREEE (reference sequence). The CDR3 runs 17 residues. The junction had 9 bases not matched to a gene; V was cut back by 3 bases and J by 3 bases. The CDR3 here is CASSYLAGGPDTGELFF. The CDR3, as DNA: TGTGCCAGCAGCTACCTGGCGGGGGGGCCTGACACCGGGGAGCTGTTTTTT.

The chain has TRBV19 and TRBJ1-5; TRBD1 aligns across 7 bases. The length of the CDR3 is 14 residues. The germline V gene encodes CDR1 LNHDA and CDR2 SQIVND (reference sequence). V shed 3 bases and J 7 bases; nucleotides not matched to a gene: 6. The CDR3 loop is CASSIGSGGQPQHF. CDR3 nucleotide sequence: TGTGCCAGTAGTATTGGGTCAGGGGGACAGCCCCAGCATTTT.

V is TRBV27 and J is TRBJ1-5, with a tentative D call TRBD1 (6 bases). Between the trimmed V and J ends, which lost 7 bases and 3 bases, there was a span of 13 bases. CDR3 size: 14 residues. Germline V gene data show CDR1 as MNHEY and CDR2 as SMNVEV (reference sequence). CDR3 sequence reads: CASKLGGPNQPQHF. CDR3 sequence (DNA): TGTGCCAGCAAATTAGGGGGTCCCAATCAGCCCCAGCATTTT.

V is TRBV7-6 and J is TRBJ2-5, with D possibly TRBD2 on 5 matching bases. The V and J ends lost 2 bases and 1 base respectively, with 20 bases between them. CDR1 is SGHVS, CDR2 FNYEAQ, per germline. CDR3 size: 18 residues. CDR3 coding DNA: TGTGCCAGCAGCTTAATCCCCGGTGCGGCTAGCCTCCAAGAGACCCAGTACTTC. As protein: CASSLIPGAASLQETQYF.

V usage is TRBV27 and J usage is TRBJ2-1; D uncertain. CDR1 MNHEY and CDR2 SMNVEV come from the germline V gene (reference sequence). The V and J ends lost 2 bases and 3 bases respectively, with 5 bases between them. The CDR3 has 13 residues. CDR3 residues: CASSLSYYNEQFF. The CDR3 bases are TGTGCCAGCAGTTTAAGCTACTACAATGAGCAGTTCTTC.

This clone was counted a single time. This chain joins TRBV7-9 and TRBJ2-2, with TRBD1 matching over 10 bases. Losses at the gene ends were 4 bases for V and 3 bases for J; bases not matched to a gene: 8. Germline CDR1 SEHNR, CDR2 FQNEAQ (reference sequence). This CDR3 has 17 residues. In DNA form, the CDR3 reads TGTGCCAGCAGCTCCCCCAGGGGACAGGGGTACACCGGGGAGCTGTTTTTT. Translating gives CASSSPRGQGYTGELFF.

V gene TRBV7-6 combines with J gene TRBJ2-7, with 9 bases fitting TRBD1. V dropped 3 bases and J dropped 3; count of bases not matched to a gene: 6. The germline V gene encodes CDR1 SGHVS and CDR2 FNYEAQ. The CDR3 sequence is 15 residues long. In DNA form, the CDR3 reads TGTGCCAGCAGCTTTGGGGGACAGGGTGTCTACGAGCAGTACTTC. Protein product: CASSFGGQGVYEQYF.